This T cell receptor (beta chain) was identified in a study of blood T cells in healthy people across ages. Combining a sample-barcoded 5' primer with a J-beta primer mix, a second PCR ran for roughly 6 to 12 cycles. TCRdb reprocessed the 5' RACE reads with MiXCR, giving one entry per CDR3 protein. The table lists around 1,500,000 distinct CDR3 sequences, 25% to 30% of them singletons, with over 7% in the top ten. The V end lost 5 bases, the J end lost 9 bases, and 14 bases lay between the germline ends. The germline gives CDR1 KGHSH, CDR2 LQKENI. This CDR3 has 13 amino acids. Study findings and constraints: Leaving the PBMCs unsorted stopped any conclusive comparison of naive versus antigen-experienced cells.

This clonotype was counted only a few times. Its antigen is still unknown. The rearrangement joins TRBV18 to TRBJ1-5; D possibly corresponds to TRBD1 (5 bases). The specimen was blood. The sequence was collected from a young woman in good health. CDR3 region: CASSSSQDRPQHF. Written as DNA, the CDR3 is TGTGCCAGCTCATCCTCACAGGATCGGCCCCAGCATTTT.